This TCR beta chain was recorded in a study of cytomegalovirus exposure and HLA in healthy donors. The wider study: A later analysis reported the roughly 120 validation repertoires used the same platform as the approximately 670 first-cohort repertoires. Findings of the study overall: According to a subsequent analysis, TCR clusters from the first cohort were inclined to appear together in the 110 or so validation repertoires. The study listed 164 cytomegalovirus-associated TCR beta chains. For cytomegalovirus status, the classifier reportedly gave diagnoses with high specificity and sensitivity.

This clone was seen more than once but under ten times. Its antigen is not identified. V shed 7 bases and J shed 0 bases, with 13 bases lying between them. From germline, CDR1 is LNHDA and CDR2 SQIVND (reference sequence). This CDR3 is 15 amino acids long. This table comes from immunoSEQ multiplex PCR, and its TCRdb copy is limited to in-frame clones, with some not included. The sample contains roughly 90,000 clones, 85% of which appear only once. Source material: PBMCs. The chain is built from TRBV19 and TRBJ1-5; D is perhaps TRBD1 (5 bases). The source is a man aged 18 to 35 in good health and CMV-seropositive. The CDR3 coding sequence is TGTGCCAGTAAAAGACAGTACTATAGCAATCAGCCCCAGCATTTT. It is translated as CASKRQYYSNQPQHF.